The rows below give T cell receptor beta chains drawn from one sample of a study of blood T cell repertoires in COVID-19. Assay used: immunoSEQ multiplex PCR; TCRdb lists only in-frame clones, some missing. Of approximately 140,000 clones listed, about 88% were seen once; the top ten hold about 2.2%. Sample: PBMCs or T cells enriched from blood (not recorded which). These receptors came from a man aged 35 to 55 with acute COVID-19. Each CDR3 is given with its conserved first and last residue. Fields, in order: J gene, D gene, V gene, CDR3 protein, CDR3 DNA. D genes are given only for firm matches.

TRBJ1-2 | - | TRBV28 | CASSLALGSGNYGYTF | TGTGCCAGCAGTTTGGCACTTGGTTCAGGGAACTATGGCTACACCTTC
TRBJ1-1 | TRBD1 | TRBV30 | CAWREIGRGTEAFF | TGTGCCTGGAGAGAAATCGGCAGGGGGACTGAAGCTTTCTTT
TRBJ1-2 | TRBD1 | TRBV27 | CASSLYGTGYNYGYTF | TGTGCCAGCAGTCTTTACGGGACAGGTTATAACTATGGCTACACCTTC
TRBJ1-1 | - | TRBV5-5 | CASSFYSGSTEAFF | TGTGCCAGCAGTTTTTACAGCGGGAGCACTGAAGCTTTCTTT
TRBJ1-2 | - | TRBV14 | CASSQDPRAGYTF | TGTGCCAGCAGCCAAGATCCCAGGGCGGGCTACACCTTC
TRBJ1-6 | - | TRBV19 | CASSPRESSYNSPLHF | TGTGCCAGTAGTCCTCGGGAGAGCTCCTATAATTCACCCCTCCACTTT
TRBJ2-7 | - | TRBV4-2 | CASSQDLPSYEQYF | TGTGCCAGCAGCCAAGATCTCCCCTCCTACGAGCAGTACTTC
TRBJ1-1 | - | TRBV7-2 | CASSPRRNTEAFF | TGTGCCAGCAGCCCCCGTAGAAACACTGAAGCTTTCTTT
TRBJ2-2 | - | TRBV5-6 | CASTHKGANTGELFF | TGTGCCAGCACCCATAAGGGGGCGAACACCGGGGAGCTGTTTTTT
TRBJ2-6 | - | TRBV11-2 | CASSSWAGISGANVLTF | TGTGCCAGCAGCTCATGGGCAGGCATCTCTGGGGCCAACGTCCTGACTTTC
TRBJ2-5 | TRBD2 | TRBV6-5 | CASRRTSGRQETQYF | TGTGCCAGCAGGCGGACTAGCGGGCGGCAAGAGACCCAGTACTTC
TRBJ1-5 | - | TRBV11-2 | CASSLDTARAQHF | TGTGCCAGCAGCTTAGATACAGCCAGGGCCCAGCATTTT
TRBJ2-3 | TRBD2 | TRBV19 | CASSLRTSGDTDTQYF | TGTGCCAGTAGTCTCCGGACTAGCGGCGACACAGATACGCAGTATTTT
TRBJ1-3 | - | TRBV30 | CAWSGSLFSGNTIYF | TGTGCCTGGAGTGGTTCCCTATTCTCTGGAAACACCATATATTTT
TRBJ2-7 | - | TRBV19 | CASSRDNSYEQYF | TGTGCCAGTAGTAGAGACAACTCCTACGAGCAGTACTTC
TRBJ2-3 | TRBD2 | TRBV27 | CASSLRSGGAADTQYF | TGTGCCAGCAGTTTGAGGAGCGGGGGGGCCGCAGATACGCAGTATTTT
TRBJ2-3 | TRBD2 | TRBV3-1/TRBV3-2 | CASSHPAGSGASDTQYF | TGTGCCAGCAGCCACCCCGCGGGAAGCGGGGCCTCAGATACGCAGTATTTT
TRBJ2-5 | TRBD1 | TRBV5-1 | CASSLATWQGAKTQYF | TGCGCCAGCAGCTTGGCGACGTGGCAGGGGGCAAAGACCCAGTACTTC
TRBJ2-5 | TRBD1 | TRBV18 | CASSPTGGAETQYF | TGTGCCAGCTCACCAACAGGGGGCGCAGAGACCCAGTACTTC
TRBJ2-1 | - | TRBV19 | CASSMAGLLYNEQFF | TGTGCCAGTAGTATGGCGGGACTCCTCTACAATGAGCAGTTCTTC